Reported below is one T cell receptor (beta chain). Its antigen is unidentified. CDR3 length equals 16 residues. V was clipped by 4 bases and J by 8 bases, with 20 bases between them. Germline CDR1 and CDR2: LGHNA and YSLEER. Some clones are missing from TCRdb's copy, which holds only in-frame ones; the method was immunoSEQ multiplex PCR. The table has about 130,000 clones, 80% to 90% seen once. The sample is drawn from a study of T cell responses to AZD1222 COVID-19 vaccine. Whole-study findings and limits: Per reports, nearly half of all spike-specific TCRs target regions that are unmutated in variants. Along spike, vaccine-associated CD4 TCRs were found throughout, with dominance at 160-218 and 743-854. Clonal diversity was possibly underestimated, and white British individuals and females predominated among donors.

Sequenced here: peripheral blood, sampled on day 0 of AZD1222 vaccination. The V and J genes are TRBV4-3 and TRBJ2-2; the D gene is possibly TRBD2 (8 bases). The sequence was obtained from an adult in good health. CDR3 sequence reads: CASSPGGLDTFGELFF. The DNA for the CDR3 is TGCGCCAGCAGCCCAGGGGGACTAGACACCTTTGGGGAGCTGTTTTTT.